This T cell receptor beta chain was sequenced in a study of patients and donors after allogeneic stem cell transplantation. Trimming stripped 0 bases from V and 0 bases from J, with 14 bases between. Germline CDR1 and CDR2: ENHRY and SYGVKD. This CDR3 comprises 17 residues. Each CDR3 protein gets one entry after TCRdb re-called the RT-PCR reads with MiXCR. The data show hundreds of thousands of distinct CDR3 sequences, roughly 17% seen once. This clonotype turned up a few times. The sequence was collected from a human donor who was either an allogeneic HSCT recipient or a stem cell or donor lymphocyte infusion donor (not recorded which). It is not recorded whose cells these are; they may come from a transplant donor. This sequence joins TRBV10-3 and TRBJ1-1; D is unresolved. The specimen was blood, either unsorted or a sorted T cell fraction (not recorded which). The CDR3 coding sequence is TGTGCCATCAGTGAGTCTAGAAGGGTCGGGATGAACACTGAAGCTTTCTTT. It codes for CAISESRRVGMNTEAFF.